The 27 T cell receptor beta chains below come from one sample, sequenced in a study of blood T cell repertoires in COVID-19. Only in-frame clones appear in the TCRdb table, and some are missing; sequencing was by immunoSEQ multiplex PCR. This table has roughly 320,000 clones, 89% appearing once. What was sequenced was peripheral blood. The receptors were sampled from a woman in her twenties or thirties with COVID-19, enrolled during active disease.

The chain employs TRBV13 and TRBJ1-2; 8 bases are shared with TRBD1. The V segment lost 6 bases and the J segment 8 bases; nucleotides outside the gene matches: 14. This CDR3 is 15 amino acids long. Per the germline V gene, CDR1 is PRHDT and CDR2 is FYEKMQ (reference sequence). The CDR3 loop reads CASRLRGTGGEGYTF. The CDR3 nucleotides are TGTGCCAGCAGGCTGCGAGGGACAGGAGGAGAGGGCTACACCTTC.

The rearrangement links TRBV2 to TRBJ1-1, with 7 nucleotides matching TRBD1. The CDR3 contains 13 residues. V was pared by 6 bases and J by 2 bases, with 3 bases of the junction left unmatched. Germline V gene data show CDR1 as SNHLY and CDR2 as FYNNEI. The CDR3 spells CASRDRENTEAFF. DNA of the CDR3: TGTGCCAGCAGAGACAGGGAAAACACTGAAGCTTTCTTT.

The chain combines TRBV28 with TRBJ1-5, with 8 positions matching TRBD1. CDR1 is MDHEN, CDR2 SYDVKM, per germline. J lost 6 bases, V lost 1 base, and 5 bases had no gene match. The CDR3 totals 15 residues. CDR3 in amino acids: CASSLSFQGAQPQHF. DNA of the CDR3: TGTGCCAGCAGTTTATCCTTCCAGGGGGCTCAGCCCCAGCATTTT.

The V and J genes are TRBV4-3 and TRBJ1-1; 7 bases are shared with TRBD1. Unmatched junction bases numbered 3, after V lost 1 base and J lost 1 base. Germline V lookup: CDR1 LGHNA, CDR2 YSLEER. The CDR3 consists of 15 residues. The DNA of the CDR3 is TGCGCCAGCAGCCAAGGAGGGGGCCGGAACACTGAAGCTTTCTTT. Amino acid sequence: CASSQGGGRNTEAFF.

This chain's CDR3 is CASSTVAGGATEAFF. CDR3 DNA sequence: TGTGCCAGCAGTACCGTCGCGGGGGGCGCAACTGAAGCTTTCTTT. This rearrangement joins TRBV6-5 to TRBJ1-1, with D maybe TRBD1 (6 bases). V was clipped by 5 bases and J by 5 bases, with 18 bases between them. This CDR3 is built from 15 residues. Germline CDR1 MNHEY, CDR2 SVGAGI.

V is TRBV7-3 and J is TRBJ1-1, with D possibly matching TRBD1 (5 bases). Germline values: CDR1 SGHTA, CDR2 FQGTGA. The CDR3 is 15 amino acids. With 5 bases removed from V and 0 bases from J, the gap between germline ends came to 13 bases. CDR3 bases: TGTGCCAGCAGCCAGACCCCGGGGGTGAACACTGAAGCTTTCTTT. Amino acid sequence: CASSQTPGVNTEAFF.

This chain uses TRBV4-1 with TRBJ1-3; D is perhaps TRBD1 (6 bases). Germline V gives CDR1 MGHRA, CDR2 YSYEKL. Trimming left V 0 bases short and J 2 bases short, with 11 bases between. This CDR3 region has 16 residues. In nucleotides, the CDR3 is TGCGCCAGCAGCCAAGATCTTTACAGGGCTGGAAACACCATATATTTT. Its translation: CASSQDLYRAGNTIYF.

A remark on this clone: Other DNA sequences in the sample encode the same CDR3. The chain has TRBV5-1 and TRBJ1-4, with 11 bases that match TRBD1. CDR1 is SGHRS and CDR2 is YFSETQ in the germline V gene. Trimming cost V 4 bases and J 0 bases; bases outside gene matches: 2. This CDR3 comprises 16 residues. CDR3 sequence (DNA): TGCGCCAGCAGCCTGGGACAGGGGGCAACTAATGAAAAACTGTTTTTT. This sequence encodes CASSLGQGATNEKLFF.

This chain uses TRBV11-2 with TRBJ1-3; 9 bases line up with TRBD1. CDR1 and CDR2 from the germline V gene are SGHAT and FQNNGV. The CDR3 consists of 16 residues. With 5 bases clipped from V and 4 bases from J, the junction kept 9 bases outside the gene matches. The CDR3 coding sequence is TGTGCCAGCAGCACATACAGGGGGCCGGCCGGAAACACCATATATTTT. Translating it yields CASSTYRGPAGNTIYF.

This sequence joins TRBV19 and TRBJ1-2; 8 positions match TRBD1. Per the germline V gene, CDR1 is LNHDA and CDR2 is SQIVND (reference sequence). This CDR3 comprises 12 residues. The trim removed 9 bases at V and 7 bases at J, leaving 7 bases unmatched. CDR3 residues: CARAGTGGGYTF. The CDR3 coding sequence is TGTGCCAGGGCCGGGACAGGAGGTGGCTACACCTTC.

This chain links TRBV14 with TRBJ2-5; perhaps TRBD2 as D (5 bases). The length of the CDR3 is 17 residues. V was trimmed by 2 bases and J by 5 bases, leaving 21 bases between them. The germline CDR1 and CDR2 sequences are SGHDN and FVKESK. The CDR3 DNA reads TGTGCCAGCAGCCAACAAACGGGGAGCTTGCGAGGGGAGACCCAGTACTTC. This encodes CASSQQTGSLRGETQYF.

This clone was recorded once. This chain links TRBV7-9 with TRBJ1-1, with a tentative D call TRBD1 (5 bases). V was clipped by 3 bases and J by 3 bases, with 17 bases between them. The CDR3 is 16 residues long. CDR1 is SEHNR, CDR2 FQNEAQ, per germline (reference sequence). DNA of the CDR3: TGTGCCAGCAGCTTCCCCGACAGCTCAAGCGACACTGAAGCTTTCTTT. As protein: CASSFPDSSSDTEAFF.

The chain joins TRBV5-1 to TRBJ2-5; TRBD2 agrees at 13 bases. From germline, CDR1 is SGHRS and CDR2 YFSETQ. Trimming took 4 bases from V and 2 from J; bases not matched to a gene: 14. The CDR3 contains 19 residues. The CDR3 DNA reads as TGCGCCAGCAGCCTGACCGGAACTACTAGCGGGGGGGTTCAAGAGACCCAGTACTTC. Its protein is CASSLTGTTSGGVQETQYF.

CDR3 sequence (DNA): TGTGCCAGCTCACCAGCAGGGCAGAAGGCCGGGGAGCTGTTTTTT. Amino acid sequence: CASSPAGQKAGELFF. This chain links TRBV18 with TRBJ2-2, with D perhaps matching TRBD1 (5 bases). V was trimmed by 2 bases and J by 6 bases, leaving 13 bases between them. The CDR3 covers 15 residues. CDR1 is KGHSH, CDR2 LQKENI, per germline.

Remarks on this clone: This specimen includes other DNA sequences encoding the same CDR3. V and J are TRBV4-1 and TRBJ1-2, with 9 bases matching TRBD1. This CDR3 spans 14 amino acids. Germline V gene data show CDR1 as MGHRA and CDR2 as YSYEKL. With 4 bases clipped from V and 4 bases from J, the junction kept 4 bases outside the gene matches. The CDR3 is CASSPQGAGYGYTF. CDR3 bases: TGCGCCAGCAGCCCACAGGGGGCGGGCTATGGCTACACCTTC.

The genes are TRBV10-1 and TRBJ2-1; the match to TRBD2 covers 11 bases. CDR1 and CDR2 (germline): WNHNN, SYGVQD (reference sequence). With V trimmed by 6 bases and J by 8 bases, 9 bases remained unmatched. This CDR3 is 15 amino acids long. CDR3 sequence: CASSPGTSGSYEQFF. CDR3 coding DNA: TGCGCCAGCAGCCCCGGGACTAGCGGCTCCTATGAGCAGTTCTTC.

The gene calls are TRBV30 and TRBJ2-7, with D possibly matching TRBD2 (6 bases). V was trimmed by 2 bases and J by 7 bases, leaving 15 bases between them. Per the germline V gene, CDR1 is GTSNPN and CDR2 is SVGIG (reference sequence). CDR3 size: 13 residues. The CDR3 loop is CAWSKTGGGEQYF. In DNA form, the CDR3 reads TGTGCCTGGAGTAAAACCGGGGGTGGTGAGCAGTACTTC.

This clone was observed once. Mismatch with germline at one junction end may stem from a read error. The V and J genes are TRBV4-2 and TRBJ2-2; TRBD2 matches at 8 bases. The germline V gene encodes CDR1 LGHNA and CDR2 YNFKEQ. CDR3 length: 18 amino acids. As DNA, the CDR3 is TGTGCCAGCAGTCAAGATCCTGCGGGGGGCCAACCCACCGGGGAGCTGTTTTTT. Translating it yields CASSQDPAGGQPTGELFF.

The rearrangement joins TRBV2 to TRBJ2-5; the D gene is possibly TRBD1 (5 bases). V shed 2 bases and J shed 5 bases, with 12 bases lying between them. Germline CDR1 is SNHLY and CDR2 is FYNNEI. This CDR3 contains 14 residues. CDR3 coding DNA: TGTGCCAGCAGTGAAAGAAGGGGCAAGGAGACCCAGTACTTC. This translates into CASSERRGKETQYF. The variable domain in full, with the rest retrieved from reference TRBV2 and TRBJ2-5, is EPEVTQTPSHQVTQMGQEVILRCVPISNHLYFYWYRQILGQKVEFLVSFYNNEISEKSEIFDDQFSVERPDGSNFTLKIRSTKLEDSAMYFCASSERRGKETQYFGPGTRLLVL.

The CDR3 loop reads CASSSERETSVNTIYF. The CDR3 DNA reads as TGTGCCAGCAGTTCCGAACGGGAGACCTCGGTCAACACCATATATTTT. The chain combines TRBV5-8 with TRBJ1-3, with no clear D. Germline V CDR1 and CDR2: SGHTS, YDEGEE. V was clipped by 5 bases and J by 7 bases, with 22 bases between them. This CDR3 contains 16 residues. Drawing the rest from reference TRBV5-8 and TRBJ1-3, the complete variable domain is EAGVTQSPTHLIKTRGQQATLRCSPISGHTSVYWYQQALGLGLQFLLWYDEGEERNRGNFPPRFSGRQFPNYSSELNVNALELEDSALYLCASSSERETSVNTIYFGEGSWLTVV.

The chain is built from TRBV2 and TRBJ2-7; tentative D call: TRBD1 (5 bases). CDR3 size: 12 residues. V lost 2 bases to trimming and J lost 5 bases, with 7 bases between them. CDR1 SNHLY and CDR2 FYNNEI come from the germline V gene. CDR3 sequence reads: CASSEQGNEQYF. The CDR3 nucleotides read TGTGCCAGCAGTGAACAGGGTAACGAGCAGTACTTC.

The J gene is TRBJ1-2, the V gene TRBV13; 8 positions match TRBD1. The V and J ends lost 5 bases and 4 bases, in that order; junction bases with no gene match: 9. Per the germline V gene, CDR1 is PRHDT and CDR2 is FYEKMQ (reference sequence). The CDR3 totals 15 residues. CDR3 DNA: TGTGCCAGCAGCCTCCAGGACAGGGTCGGCTATGGCTACACCTTC. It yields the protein CASSLQDRVGYGYTF.

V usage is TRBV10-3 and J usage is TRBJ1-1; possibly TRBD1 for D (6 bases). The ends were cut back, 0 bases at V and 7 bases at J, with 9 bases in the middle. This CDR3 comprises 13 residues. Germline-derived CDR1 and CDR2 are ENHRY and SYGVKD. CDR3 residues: CAISESGGVEAFF. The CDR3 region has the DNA TGTGCCATCAGTGAGTCAGGGGGGGTTGAAGCTTTCTTT.

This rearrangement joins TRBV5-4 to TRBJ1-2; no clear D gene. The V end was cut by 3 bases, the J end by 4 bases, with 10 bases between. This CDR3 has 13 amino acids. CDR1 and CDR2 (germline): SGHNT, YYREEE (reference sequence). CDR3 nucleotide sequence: TGTGCCAGCAGCTCGCGAGCTTCCTATGGCTACACCTTC. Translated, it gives CASSSRASYGYTF.

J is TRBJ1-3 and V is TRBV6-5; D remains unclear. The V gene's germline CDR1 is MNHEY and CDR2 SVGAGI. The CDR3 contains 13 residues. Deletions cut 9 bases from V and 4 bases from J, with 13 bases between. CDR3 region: CASFRGDGNTIYF. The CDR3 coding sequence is TGTGCCAGTTTCCGTGGAGACGGAAACACCATATATTTT.

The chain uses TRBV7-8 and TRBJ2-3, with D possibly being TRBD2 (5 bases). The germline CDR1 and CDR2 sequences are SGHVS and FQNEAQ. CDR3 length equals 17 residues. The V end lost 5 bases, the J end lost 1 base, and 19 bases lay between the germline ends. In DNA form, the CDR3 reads TGTGCCAGCAGCCAGGACTCCCCTCCCTTTCGCACAGATACGCAGTATTTT. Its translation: CASSQDSPPFRTDTQYF.

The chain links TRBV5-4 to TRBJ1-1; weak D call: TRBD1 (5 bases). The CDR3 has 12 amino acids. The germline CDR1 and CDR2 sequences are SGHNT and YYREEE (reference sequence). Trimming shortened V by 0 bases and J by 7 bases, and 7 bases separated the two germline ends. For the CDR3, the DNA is TGTGCCAGCAGCTTGGGGACAAATGAAGCTTTCTTT. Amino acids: CASSLGTNEAFF. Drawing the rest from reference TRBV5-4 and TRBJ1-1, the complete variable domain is ETGVTQSPTHLIKTRGQQVTLRCSSQSGHNTVSWYQQALGQGPQFIFQYYREEENGRGNFPPRFSGLQFPNYSSELNVNALELDDSALYLCASSLGTNEAFFGQGTRLTVV.